The 2 T cell receptor beta chains given below trace back to one sample, sequenced in a study of blood T cell repertoires in COVID-19. Method: immunoSEQ multiplex PCR; TCRdb's copy keeps in-frame clones and lacks some. The sample contains around 270,000 clones, approximately 86% of which appear only once. The sequenced sample was peripheral blood. The source of these receptors is a man aged 25 to 40 with active or convalescent COVID-19.

This sequence joins TRBV10-2 and TRBJ2-1; D remains unclear. Germline CDR1 reads WSHSY; CDR2 reads SAAADI. Between the trimmed V and J ends, which lost 1 base and 7 bases, there was a span of 5 bases. There are 12 residues in the CDR3. This CDR3 is CASSEFLNEQFF. CDR3 nucleotides: TGCGCCAGCAGTGAGTTCCTAAATGAGCAGTTCTTC.

The chain is built from TRBV29-1 and TRBJ1-6, with 7 bases fitting TRBD1. CDR1 is SQVTM and CDR2 is ANQGSEA in the germline V gene. The ends lost 3 bases at V and 9 bases at J; junction bases unmatched: 8. The CDR3 has 14 amino acids. CDR3: CSVDGGQTLSPLHF. The DNA for the CDR3 is TGCAGCGTTGATGGGGGACAGACGCTTTCACCCCTCCACTTT.